These 16 T cell receptor beta chains were all obtained from the same sample, sequenced in a study of vaccination effects on CD4 cells after COVID-19. The antigens for these receptors are not known. The culture ran for around nine days before CD4+ T cells were isolated. The vaccine given was either BNT162b2 or mRNA-1273, in two doses. Data came from immunoSEQ multiplex PCR; TCRdb stores just in-frame clones and leaves some out. The table records tens of thousands of clones, around two thirds of them present only once. Sequenced here: CD4+ T cells from PBMCs cultured without peptide, sampled after COVID-19 vaccination. Receptor source: a human donor who received a COVID-19 vaccine.

The CDR3 reads CASSPYPSLTGENTEAFF. The CDR3 DNA reads TGTGCCAGCTCACCATACCCCTCCTTAACGGGGGAGAACACTGAAGCTTTCTTT. The chain has TRBV18 and TRBJ1-1; tentative D call: TRBD1 (5 bases). V was cut by 2 bases and J by 1 base, with 20 bases left in between. The CDR3 sequence is 18 residues long. Germline-derived CDR1 and CDR2 are KGHSH and LQKENI.

The chain joins TRBV29-1 to TRBJ2-1, with D tentatively TRBD1 (6 bases). The germline gives CDR1 SQVTM, CDR2 ANQGSEA. CDR3 length equals 11 residues. The ends were cut back, 0 bases at V and 16 bases at J, with 13 bases in the middle. CDR3 bases: TGCAGCGTTGAAGAGAACAGGGCACCCTTCTTC. It is translated as CSVEENRAPFF.

The chain combines TRBV7-2 with TRBJ1-5; 8 bases agree with TRBD1. The CDR3 loop spans 17 amino acids. Germline V CDR1 and CDR2: SGHTA, FQGNSA. Losses at the gene ends were 5 bases for V and 1 base for J; bases not matched to a gene: 10. Here the CDR3 DNA reads TGTGCCAGCAGCCCACGGACAGGGTGGTCGAGCAATCAGCCCCAGCATTTT. Translation: CASSPRTGWSSNQPQHF. Full variable domain (remainder filled in from reference TRBV7-2 and TRBJ1-5): GAGVSQSPSNKVTEKGKDVELRCDPISGHTALYWYRQSLGQGLEFLIYFQGNSAPDKSGLPSDRFSAERTGGSVSTLTIQRTQQEDSAVYLCASSPRTGWSSNQPQHFGDGTRLSIL.

The V call is TRBV24-1, the J call TRBJ2-5, with D tentatively TRBD2 (6 bases). Trimming took off 9 bases at V and 3 bases at J, with 13 bases between the two ends. Germline V gives CDR1 KGHDR, CDR2 SFDVKD. The CDR3 runs 13 residues. CDR3 in amino acids: CATGDLFEETQYF. CDR3 bases: TGTGCCACCGGGGACTTGTTTGAAGAGACCCAGTACTTC.

The chain recombines TRBV9 with TRBJ1-2; 8 nucleotides agree with TRBD1. Looked up from germline, CDR1 is SGDLS and CDR2 is YYNGEE. Trimming cost V 0 bases and J 3 bases; bases outside gene matches: 10. The CDR3 sequence is 17 residues long. CDR3: CASSVAPFRGRDYGYTF. The CDR3 DNA is TGTGCCAGCAGCGTAGCCCCCTTCAGGGGGCGCGACTATGGCTACACCTTC.

This rearrangement joins TRBV4-2 to TRBJ2-1; TRBD1 aligns across 7 bases. CDR1 LGHNA and CDR2 YNFKEQ come from the germline V gene. This CDR3 is built from 15 residues. Germline trimming cut 5 bases from V and 3 bases from J; bases unmatched to any gene: 7. The DNA for the CDR3 is TGTGCCAGCAGCTCACCGGGACAGAACTACAATGAGCAGTTCTTC. Translation: CASSSPGQNYNEQFF.

The rearrangement uses TRBV5-6 and TRBJ1-5; 7 bases fit TRBD1. Losses at the gene ends were 4 bases for V and 2 bases for J; bases not matched to a gene: 9. Germline assignment: CDR1 SGHDT and CDR2 YYEEEE. This CDR3 is 16 amino acids long. The CDR3 sequence is CASSMGGGMGNQPQHF. CDR3 coding DNA: TGTGCCAGCAGCATGGGAGGGGGCATGGGCAATCAGCCCCAGCATTTT.

This clone was counted a few times. The chain employs TRBV3-1 (or the pseudogene TRBV3-2) and TRBJ2-1; 13 nucleotides line up with TRBD2. V trimming: 2 bases; J trimming: 9 bases; junction bases outside the gene matches: 10. The CDR3 runs to 17 residues. CDR1 and CDR2 from the germline V gene are LGHDT and YNNKEL (reference sequence). For the CDR3, the DNA is TGTGCCAGCAGCCAACCTAAACTAGCGGGGGGGCTGCCTGAGCAGTTCTTC. Amino acids: CASSQPKLAGGLPEQFF.

This chain uses TRBV2 with TRBJ2-7; D gene uncertain. CDR3 length equals 12 residues. V lost 4 bases and J 6 bases, leaving 10 bases between the germline ends. The germline CDR1 and CDR2 sequences are SNHLY and FYNNEI. The CDR3 reads CASSAGVAEQYF. In nucleotides, the CDR3 is TGTGCCAGCAGTGCTGGGGTAGCCGAGCAGTACTTC.

The chain couples TRBV6-5 to TRBJ2-1; D possibly corresponds to TRBD2 (6 bases). V was trimmed by 4 bases and J by 0 bases, leaving 10 bases between them. Germline CDR1 and CDR2: MNHEY and SVGAGI. The CDR3 spans 15 residues. The CDR3 sequence is CASSSGTPSYNEQFF. In DNA form, the CDR3 reads TGTGCCAGCAGTTCCGGGACTCCCTCCTACAATGAGCAGTTCTTC.

Only a few counts were recorded for this clone. This rearrangement joins TRBV7-9 to TRBJ1-1; tentative D call: TRBD1 (5 bases). The germline gives CDR1 SEHNR, CDR2 FQNEAQ (reference sequence). Trimming removed 8 bases from V and 7 bases from J, with 5 bases in between. There are 9 residues in the CDR3. CDR3 bases: TGTGCCAGCGGGGGTGAAGCTTTCTTT. This sequence encodes CASGGEAFF.

The V and J genes are TRBV9 and TRBJ1-6, with D unresolved. Trimming took off 0 bases at V and 10 bases at J, with 8 bases between the two ends. The CDR3 contains 13 residues. The V gene's germline CDR1 is SGDLS and CDR2 YYNGEE. CDR3: CASSVGERSPLHF. Here the CDR3 DNA reads TGTGCCAGCAGCGTAGGGGAAAGATCACCCCTCCACTTT.

The chain recombines TRBV28 with TRBJ1-2, with 7 bases that match TRBD1. Losses at the gene ends were 10 bases for V and 0 bases for J; bases not matched to a gene: 5. Per germline, CDR1 MDHEN and CDR2 SYDVKM. This CDR3 comprises 13 residues. The CDR3 loop is CATGDSSNYGYTF. CDR3 sequence (DNA): TGTGCCACTGGGGACAGTTCTAACTATGGCTACACCTTC.

This clone was seen once. The chain has TRBV30 and TRBJ2-4; TRBD1 matches 10 bases. CDR3 length: 16 amino acids. Per the germline V gene, CDR1 is GTSNPN and CDR2 is SVGIG (reference sequence). V lost 1 base, J lost 2 bases, and 5 bases stayed unmatched. The DNA of the CDR3 is TGTGCCTGGAGTGGGGGGGACAGGGGTCCCAAAAACATTCAGTACTTC. This gives the protein CAWSGGDRGPKNIQYF.

This clone was seen a single time. This chain links TRBV18 with TRBJ1-6, with TRBD1 matching over 9 bases. This CDR3 contains 16 residues. From germline, CDR1 is KGHSH and CDR2 LQKENI. The trim removed 6 bases at V and 6 bases at J, leaving 9 bases unmatched. The CDR3 loop reads CASSHRLGQGNSPLHF. The CDR3 region has the DNA TGTGCCAGCTCGCACCGCTTGGGACAGGGTAATTCACCCCTCCACTTT.

The chain links TRBV10-3 to TRBJ1-1; D unresolved. This CDR3 has 12 amino acids. Germline-derived CDR1 and CDR2 are ENHRY and SYGVKD. Trimming pared 7 bases from V and 6 bases from J, leaving 12 bases between. The CDR3 is CAINSGMAEAFF. The CDR3 region has the DNA TGTGCCATCAACTCGGGAATGGCTGAAGCTTTCTTT.